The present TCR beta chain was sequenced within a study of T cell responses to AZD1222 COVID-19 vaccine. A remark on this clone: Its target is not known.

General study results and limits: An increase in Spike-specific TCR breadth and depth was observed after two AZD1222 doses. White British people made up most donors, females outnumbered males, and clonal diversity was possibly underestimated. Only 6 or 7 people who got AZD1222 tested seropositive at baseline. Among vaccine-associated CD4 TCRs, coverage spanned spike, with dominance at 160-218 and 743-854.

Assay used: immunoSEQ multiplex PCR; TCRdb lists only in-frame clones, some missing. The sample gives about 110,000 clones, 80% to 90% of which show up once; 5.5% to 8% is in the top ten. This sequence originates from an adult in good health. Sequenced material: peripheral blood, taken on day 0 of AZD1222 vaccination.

The CDR3 DNA sequence: TGTGCCAGCAGAGCCGGGACAGTTGGAGGCCCTGAAGCTTTCTTT. As protein: CASRAGTVGGPEAFF. The genes are TRBV28 and TRBJ1-1; TRBD1 matches at 7 bases. V shed 6 bases, J shed 6 bases, and the junction held 13 bases outside the gene matches. This CDR3 is built from 15 residues. CDR1 is MDHEN, CDR2 SYDVKM, per germline.